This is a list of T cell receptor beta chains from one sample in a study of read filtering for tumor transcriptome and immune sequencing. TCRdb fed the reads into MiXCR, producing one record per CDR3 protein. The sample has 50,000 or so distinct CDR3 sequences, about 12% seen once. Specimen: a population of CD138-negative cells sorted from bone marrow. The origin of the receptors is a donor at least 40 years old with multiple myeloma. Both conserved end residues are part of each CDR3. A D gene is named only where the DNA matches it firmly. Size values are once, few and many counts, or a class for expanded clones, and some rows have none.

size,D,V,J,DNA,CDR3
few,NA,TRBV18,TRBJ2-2,TGTGCCAGCTCTCCCCTAGATTGGGGCACCGGGGAGCTGTTTTTT,CASSPLDWGTGELFF
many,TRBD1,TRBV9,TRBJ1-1,TGTGCCAGCAGTACAGGGGAGGACACTGAAGCTTTCTTT,CASSTGEDTEAFF
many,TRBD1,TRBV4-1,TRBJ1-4,TGCGCCAGCAGCCGTCGACAGGGAACTAATGAAAAACTGTTTTTT,CASSRRQGTNEKLFF
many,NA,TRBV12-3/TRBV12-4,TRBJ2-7,TGTGCCAGCAGTGAGGGACGGCTGTCCTACGAGCAGTACTTC,CASSEGRLSYEQYF
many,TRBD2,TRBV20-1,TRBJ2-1,TGCAGTGCTTCCGAGCGGGGGAGTGAGCAGTTCTTC,CSASERGSEQFF
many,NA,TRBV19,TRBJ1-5,TGTGCCAGTACTCGGGGGGAACAGCCCCAGCATTTT,CASTRGEQPQHF
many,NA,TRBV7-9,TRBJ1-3,TGTGCCCTAAAGGAGGGTAATGGAAACACCATATATTTT,CALKEGNGNTIYF
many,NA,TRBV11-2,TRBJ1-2,TGTGCCAGCAGCACCCGAACAGGGAGCTATGGCTACACCTTC,CASSTRTGSYGYTF
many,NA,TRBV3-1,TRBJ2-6,TGTGCCAGCAGCCTTCTAGGCTCTGGGGCCAACGTCCTGACTTTC,CASSLLGSGANVLTF
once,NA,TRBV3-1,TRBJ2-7,TGTGCCAGCAGCCCATGGGGGAAGGGCTACGAGCAGTACTTC,CASSPWGKGYEQYF
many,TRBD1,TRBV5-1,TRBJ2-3,TGCGCCAGCAGCTTGGGGGCAGGGGGCAGAGATACGCAGTATTTT,CASSLGAGGRDTQYF
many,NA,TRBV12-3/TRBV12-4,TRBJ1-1,TGTGCCAGCAGGCCCCCCGGGGGCACTGAAGCTTTCTTT,CASRPPGGTEAFF
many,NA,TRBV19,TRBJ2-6,TGTGCCAGTAGTATCGCTGGGACCAACTCTGGGGCCAACGTCCTGACTTTC,CASSIAGTNSGANVLTF
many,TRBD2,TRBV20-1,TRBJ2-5,TGCAGTGCTAGTAGAAATAGCGGGTCAGAGACCCAGTACTTC,CSASRNSGSETQYF
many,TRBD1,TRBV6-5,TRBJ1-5,TGTGCCAGCCAGGGGGTACAGGGCGACCAGCCCCAGCATTTT,CASQGVQGDQPQHF
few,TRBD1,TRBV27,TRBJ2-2,TGTGCCAGCAGTTTAGTTCCCGGACAGGGAGTTGGCGGGGAGCTGTTTTTT,CASSLVPGQGVGGELFF
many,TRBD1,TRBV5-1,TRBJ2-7,TGCGCCAGCAGCAGAACCGGGACAGGGAGCTTGTACGAGCAGTACTTC,CASSRTGTGSLYEQYF
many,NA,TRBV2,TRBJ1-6,TGTGCCAGCAGGCAGTTGAGACAGTATAATTCACCCCTCCACTTT,CASRQLRQYNSPLHF
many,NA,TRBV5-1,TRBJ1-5,TGCGCCAGCAGCTCCATGGGGGCGACGGGTCAGCCCCAGCATTTT,CASSSMGATGQPQHF
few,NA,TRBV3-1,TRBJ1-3,TGTGCCAGCAGCCTCCTTTCCGGGACGGAGGGAAACACCATATATTTT,CASSLLSGTEGNTIYF
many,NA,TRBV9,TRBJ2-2,TGTGCCAGCAGCGTCGAGGGCTCGAACACCGGGGAGCTGTTTTTT,CASSVEGSNTGELFF
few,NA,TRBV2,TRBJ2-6,TGTGCCAGCAGTGAACGGGGTGCGGCTGGGGCCAACGTCCTGACTTTC,CASSERGAAGANVLTF
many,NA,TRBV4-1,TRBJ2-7,TGCGCCAGCAGCCAAGGTTTGGACAGAACCTACGAGCAGTACTTC,CASSQGLDRTYEQYF
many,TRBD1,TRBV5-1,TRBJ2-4,TGCGCCAGCAGCTGGGGACAGGGGGAAGGGGAGTACTTC,CASSWGQGEGEYF
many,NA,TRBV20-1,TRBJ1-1,TGCAGTGCTACGAAGGGGGGCCTGAACACTGAAGCTTTCTTT,CSATKGGLNTEAFF
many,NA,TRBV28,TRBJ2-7,TGTGCCAGCACGAGGGCAGGGTCCACCTACGAGCAGTACTTC,CASTRAGSTYEQYF
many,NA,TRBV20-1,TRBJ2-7,TGCAGTGCTACCGGGGATTCCTACGAGCAGTACTTC,CSATGDSYEQYF
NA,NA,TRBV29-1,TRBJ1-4,TGCAGCGTTGAGGGAGCGACAGGACATAATGAAAAACTGTTTTTT,CSVEGATGHNEKLFF
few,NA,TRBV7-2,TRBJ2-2,TGTGCCAGCGGCTCCGGGACCCTCACCGGGGAGCTGTTTTTT,CASGSGTLTGELFF
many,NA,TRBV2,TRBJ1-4,TGTGCCAGCAGTGAGTTACCAGGGGATACTAATGAAAAACTGTTTTTT,CASSELPGDTNEKLFF
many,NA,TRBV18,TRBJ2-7,TGTGCCAGCTCTCTTTTATCGGGCAGGGGAGGCGAGCAGTACTTC,CASSLLSGRGGEQYF
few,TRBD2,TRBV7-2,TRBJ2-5,TGTGTCAGCAGCCAAGGGACTAGCATCGAGACCCAGTACTTC,CVSSQGTSIETQYF
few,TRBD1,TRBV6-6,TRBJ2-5,TGTGCCAGCAGTCCCTTCGGACAGGGAATCCTAGAGACCCAGTACTTC,CASSPFGQGILETQYF
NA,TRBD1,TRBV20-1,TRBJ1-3,TGCAGTGCTAGAGACGACAGGGGGGACACCATATATTTT,CSARDDRGDTIYF
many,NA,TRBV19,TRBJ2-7,TGTGCCAGTAGTATTTTCCAGGGGTCCTCCTACGAGCAGTACTTC,CASSIFQGSSYEQYF
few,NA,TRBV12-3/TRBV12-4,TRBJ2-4,TGTGCCAGCAGTTTAATGGGTTGGGCCAAAAACATTCAGTACTTC,CASSLMGWAKNIQYF
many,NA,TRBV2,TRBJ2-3,TGTGCCAGCAAAAGAATTGGACCCAGCACAGATACGCAGTATTTT,CASKRIGPSTDTQYF
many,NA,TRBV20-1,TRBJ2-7,TGCAGTGCCCGACACTCTTGGGACTACGAGCAGTACTTC,CSARHSWDYEQYF
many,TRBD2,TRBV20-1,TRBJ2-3,TGCAGTGCTAGAGGACTAGCGGGGGACACAGATACGCAGTATTTT,CSARGLAGDTDTQYF
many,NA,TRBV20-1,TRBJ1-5,TGCAGTGCTTCGGGCCCCCCAACGAATCAGCCCCAGCATTTT,CSASGPPTNQPQHF
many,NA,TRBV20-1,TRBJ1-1,TGCAGTGCTAGAGAGTGGGGTGAAGCTTTCTTT,CSAREWGEAFF
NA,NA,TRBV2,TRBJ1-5,TGTGCCAGCAGTATTAGGACGGGGTCCTTGTCGCCCCAGCGTTTT,CASSIRTGSLSPQRF
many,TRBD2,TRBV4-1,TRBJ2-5,TGCGCCGCCTCCTATGGGCGGGGGCAAGAGACCCAGTACTTC,CAASYGRGQETQYF
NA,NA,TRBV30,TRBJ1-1,TGTGCCTGGAGTGGGGGCAGGGCCCTAACAGGGGAAGCTTTCTTT,CAWSGGRALTGEAFF
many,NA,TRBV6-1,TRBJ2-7,TGTGCCAGCAGTACCGGGACACTATACGAGCAGTACTTC,CASSTGTLYEQYF
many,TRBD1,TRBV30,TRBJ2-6,TGTGCCTGGATTGGTAAACAGGGGTCTGGGGCCAACGTCCTGACTTTC,CAWIGKQGSGANVLTF